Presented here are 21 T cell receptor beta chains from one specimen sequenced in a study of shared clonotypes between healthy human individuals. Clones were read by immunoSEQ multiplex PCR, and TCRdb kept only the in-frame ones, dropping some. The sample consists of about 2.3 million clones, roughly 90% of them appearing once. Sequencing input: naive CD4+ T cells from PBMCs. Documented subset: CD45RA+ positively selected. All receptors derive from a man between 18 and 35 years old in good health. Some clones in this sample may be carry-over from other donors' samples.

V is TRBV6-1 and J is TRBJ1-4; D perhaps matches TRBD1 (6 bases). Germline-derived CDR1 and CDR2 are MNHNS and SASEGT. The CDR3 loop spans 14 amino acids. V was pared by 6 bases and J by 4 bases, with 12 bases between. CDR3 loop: CASSPRGDNEKLFF. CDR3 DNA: TGTGCCAGCAGCCCCAGGGGAGATAATGAAAAACTGTTTTTT.

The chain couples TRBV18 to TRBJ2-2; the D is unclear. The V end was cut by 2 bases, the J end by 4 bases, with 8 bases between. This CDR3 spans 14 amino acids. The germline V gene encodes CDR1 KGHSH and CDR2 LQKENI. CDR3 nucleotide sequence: TGTGCCAGCTCACCATTCCCCATCACCGGGGAGCTGTTTTTT. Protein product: CASSPFPITGELFF.

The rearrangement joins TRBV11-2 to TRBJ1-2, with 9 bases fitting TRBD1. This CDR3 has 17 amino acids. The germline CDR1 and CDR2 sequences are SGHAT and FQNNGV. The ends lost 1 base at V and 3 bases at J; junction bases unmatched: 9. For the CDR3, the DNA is TGTGCCAGCAGCTTAGTCCGACCGGGACAGGGTCACTATGGCTACACCTTC. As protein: CASSLVRPGQGHYGYTF.

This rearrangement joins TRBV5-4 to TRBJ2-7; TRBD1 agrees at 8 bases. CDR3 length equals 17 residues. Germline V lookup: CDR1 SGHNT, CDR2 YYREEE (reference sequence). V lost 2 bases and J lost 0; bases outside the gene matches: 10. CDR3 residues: CASSLQTGTGASYEQYF. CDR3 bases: TGTGCCAGCAGCTTACAAACCGGGACAGGAGCCTCCTACGAGCAGTACTTC.

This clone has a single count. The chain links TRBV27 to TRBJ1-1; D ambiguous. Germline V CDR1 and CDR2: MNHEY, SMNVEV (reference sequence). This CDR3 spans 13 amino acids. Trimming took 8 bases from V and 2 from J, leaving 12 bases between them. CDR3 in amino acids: CASQDRPNTEAFF. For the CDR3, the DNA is TGTGCCAGCCAGGACCGCCCCAACACTGAAGCTTTCTTT.

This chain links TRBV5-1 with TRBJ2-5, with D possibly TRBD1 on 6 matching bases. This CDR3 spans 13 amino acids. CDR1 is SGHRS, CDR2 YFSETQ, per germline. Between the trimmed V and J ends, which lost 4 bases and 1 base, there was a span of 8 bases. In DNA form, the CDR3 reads TGCGCCAGCAGCAAGGACAGCCAAGAGACCCAGTACTTC. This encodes CASSKDSQETQYF.

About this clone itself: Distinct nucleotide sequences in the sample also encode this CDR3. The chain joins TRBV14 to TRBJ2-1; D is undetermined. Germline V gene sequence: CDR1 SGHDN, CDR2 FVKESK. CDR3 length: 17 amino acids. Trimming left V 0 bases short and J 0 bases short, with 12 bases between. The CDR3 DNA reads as TGTGCCAGCAGCCAAGATTGGGCGAGAAGCTCCTACAATGAGCAGTTCTTC. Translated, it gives CASSQDWARSSYNEQFF.

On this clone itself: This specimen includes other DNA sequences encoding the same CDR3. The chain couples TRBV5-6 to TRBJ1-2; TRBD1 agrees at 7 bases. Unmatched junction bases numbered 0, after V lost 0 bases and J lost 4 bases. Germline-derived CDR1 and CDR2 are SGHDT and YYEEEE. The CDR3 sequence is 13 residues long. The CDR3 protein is CASSLDRGYGYTF. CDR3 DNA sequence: TGTGCCAGCAGCTTGGACAGGGGCTATGGCTACACCTTC.

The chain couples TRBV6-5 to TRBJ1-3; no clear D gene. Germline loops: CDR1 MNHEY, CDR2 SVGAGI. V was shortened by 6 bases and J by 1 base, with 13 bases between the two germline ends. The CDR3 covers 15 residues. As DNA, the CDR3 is TGTGCCAGCAGCAGGCAGAGGGTTTCTGGAAACACCATATATTTT. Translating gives CASSRQRVSGNTIYF.

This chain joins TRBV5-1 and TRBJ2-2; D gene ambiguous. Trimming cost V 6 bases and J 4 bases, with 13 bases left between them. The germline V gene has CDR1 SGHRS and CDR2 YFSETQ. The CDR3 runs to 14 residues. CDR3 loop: CASNAIRGTGELFF. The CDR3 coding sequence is TGCGCCAGCAATGCTATACGAGGCACCGGGGAGCTGTTTTTT. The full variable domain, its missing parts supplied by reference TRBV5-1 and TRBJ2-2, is KAGVTQTPRYLIKTRGQQVTLSCSPISGHRSVSWYQQTPGQGLQFLFEYFSETQRNKGNFPGRFSGRQFSNSRSEMNVSTLELGDSALYLCASNAIRGTGELFFGEGSRLTVL.

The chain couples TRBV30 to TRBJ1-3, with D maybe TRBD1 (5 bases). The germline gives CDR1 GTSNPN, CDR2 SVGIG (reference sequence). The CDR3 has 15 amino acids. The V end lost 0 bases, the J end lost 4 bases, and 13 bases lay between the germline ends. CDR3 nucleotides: TGTGCCTGGAGTGTACTAGCAGGGCGAGGAAACACCATATATTTT. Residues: CAWSVLAGRGNTIYF.

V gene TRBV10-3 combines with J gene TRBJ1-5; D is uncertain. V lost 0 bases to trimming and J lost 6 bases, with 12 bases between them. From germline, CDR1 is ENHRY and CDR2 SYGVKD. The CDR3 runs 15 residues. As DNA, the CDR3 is TGTGCCATCAGTGAGTCGGGAGGTCCTGGTCAGCCCCAGCATTTT. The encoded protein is CAISESGGPGQPQHF.

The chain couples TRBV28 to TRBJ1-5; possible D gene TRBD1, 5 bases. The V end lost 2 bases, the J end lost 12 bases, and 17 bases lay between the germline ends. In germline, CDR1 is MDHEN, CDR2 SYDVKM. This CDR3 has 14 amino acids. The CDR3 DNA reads TGTGCCAGCAGTTTAGCCGGCAGGGCCAGCAGCCAGCATTTT. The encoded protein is CASSLAGRASSQHF.

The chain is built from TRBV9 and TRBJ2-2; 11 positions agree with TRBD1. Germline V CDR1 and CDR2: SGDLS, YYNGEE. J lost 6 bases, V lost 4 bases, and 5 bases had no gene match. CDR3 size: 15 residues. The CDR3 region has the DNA TGTGCCAGCAGCCCCGGACAGGGGGCTTCCGGGGAGCTGTTTTTT. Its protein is CASSPGQGASGELFF.

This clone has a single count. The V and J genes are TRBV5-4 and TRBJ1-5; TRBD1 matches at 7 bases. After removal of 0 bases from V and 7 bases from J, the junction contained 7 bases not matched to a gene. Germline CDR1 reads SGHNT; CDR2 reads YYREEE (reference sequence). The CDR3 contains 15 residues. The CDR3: CASSLGGDSGQPQHF. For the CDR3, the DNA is TGTGCCAGCAGCTTGGGTGGGGACAGTGGACAGCCCCAGCATTTT.

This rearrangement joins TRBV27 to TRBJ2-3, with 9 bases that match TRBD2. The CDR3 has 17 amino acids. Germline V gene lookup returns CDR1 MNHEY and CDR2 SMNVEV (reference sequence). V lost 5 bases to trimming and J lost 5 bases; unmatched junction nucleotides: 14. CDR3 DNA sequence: TGTGCCAGCAGTCCGCTAGCGGGAACCACAGGGTTAGATACGCAGTATTTT. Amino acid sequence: CASSPLAGTTGLDTQYF.

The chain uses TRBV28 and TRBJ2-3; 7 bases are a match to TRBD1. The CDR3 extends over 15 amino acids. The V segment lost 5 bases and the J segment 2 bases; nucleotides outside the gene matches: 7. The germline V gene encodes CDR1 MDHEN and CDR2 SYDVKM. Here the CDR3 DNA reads TGTGCCAGCAGTAAGGGGACAGCGTACACAGATACGCAGTATTTT. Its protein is CASSKGTAYTDTQYF.

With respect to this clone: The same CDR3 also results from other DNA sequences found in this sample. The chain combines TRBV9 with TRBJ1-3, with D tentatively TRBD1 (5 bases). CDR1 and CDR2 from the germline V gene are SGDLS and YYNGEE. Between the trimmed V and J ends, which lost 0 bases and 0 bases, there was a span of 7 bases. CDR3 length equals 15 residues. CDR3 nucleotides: TGTGCCAGCAGCGTAGGACAGTCCTCTGGAAACACCATATATTTT. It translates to CASSVGQSSGNTIYF.

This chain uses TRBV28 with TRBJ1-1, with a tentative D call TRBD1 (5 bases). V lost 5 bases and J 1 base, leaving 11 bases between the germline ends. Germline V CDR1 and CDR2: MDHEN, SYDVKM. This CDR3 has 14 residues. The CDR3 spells CASSGGGGNTEAFF. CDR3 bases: TGTGCCAGCAGTGGGGGGGGAGGGAACACTGAAGCTTTCTTT.

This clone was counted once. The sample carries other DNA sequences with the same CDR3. In nucleotides, the CDR3 is TGTGCCAGCAGCTTACTTCTGGCTGGGACCGGGGAGCTGTTTTTT. Translating it yields CASSLLLAGTGELFF. The chain joins TRBV7-9 to TRBJ2-2; unclear D gene. V was cut by 2 bases and J by 5 bases, with 12 bases left in between. The CDR3 is made up of 15 amino acids. CDR1 is SEHNR, CDR2 FQNEAQ, per germline (reference sequence). The full variable domain, rest sourced from reference TRBV7-9 and TRBJ2-2, is DTGVSQNPRHKITKRGQNVTFRCDPISEHNRLYWYRQTLGQGPEFLTYFQNEAQLEKSRLLSDRFSAERPKGSFSTLEIQRTEQGDSAMYLCASSLLLAGTGELFFGEGSRLTVL.

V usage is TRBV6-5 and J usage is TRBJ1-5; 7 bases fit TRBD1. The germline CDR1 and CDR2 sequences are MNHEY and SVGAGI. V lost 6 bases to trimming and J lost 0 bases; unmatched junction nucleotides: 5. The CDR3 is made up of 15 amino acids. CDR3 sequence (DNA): TGTGCCAGCAGGACAGGGCCAAATAGCAATCAGCCCCAGCATTTT. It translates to CASRTGPNSNQPQHF.